The 22 T cell receptor beta chains given below trace back to one sample, sequenced in a study of blood T cell repertoires in COVID-19. Some clones are missing from TCRdb's copy, which holds only in-frame ones; the method was immunoSEQ multiplex PCR. The data hold approximately 300,000 clones, with approximately 85% observed a single time. Specimen: peripheral blood. All receptors come from a human donor with COVID-19, enrolled during active disease. The donor label of this sample is uncertain.

In DNA, the CDR3 is TGTGCCAGCAGTCGGGGGGAGGGTCTAAATGAAAAACTGTTTTTT. Its protein product is CASSRGEGLNEKLFF. This chain connects TRBV6-5 to TRBJ1-4; TRBD1 might be the D (5 bases). The germline gives CDR1 MNHEY, CDR2 SVGAGI. The ends were cut back, 5 bases at V and 5 bases at J, with 15 bases in the middle. This CDR3 contains 15 residues.

As concerns this clone: The same CDR3 is also encoded by other DNA sequences in this sample. V is TRBV9 and J is TRBJ1-5; no clear D. The CDR3 is 14 residues long. V was cut by 0 bases and J by 4 bases, with 8 bases left in between. The germline V gene encodes CDR1 SGDLS and CDR2 YYNGEE. The CDR3 protein is CASSVGAGNQPQHF. CDR3 nucleotides: TGTGCCAGCAGCGTAGGGGCGGGTAATCAGCCCCAGCATTTT.

The V call is TRBV7-2, the J call TRBJ2-1; 9 positions match TRBD1. The CDR3 is 14 residues long. The V segment lost 1 base and the J segment 13 bases; nucleotides outside the gene matches: 8. The V gene's germline CDR1 is SGHTA and CDR2 FQGNSA. The CDR3 DNA reads as TGTGCCAGCAGCTTAGAAGGGATGGACAGGGGCCAGTTCTTC. This translates into CASSLEGMDRGQFF.

The rearrangement joins TRBV5-4 to TRBJ1-3, with D possibly being TRBD1 (5 bases). Germline V gene data show CDR1 as SGHNT and CDR2 as YYREEE (reference sequence). V gave up 2 bases and J gave up 4 bases, with 10 bases separating them. The CDR3 is 14 residues long. CDR3 in DNA: TGTGCCAGCAGCTTTCAGGGCCAGGGAAACACCATATATTTT. It is translated as CASSFQGQGNTIYF. The full variable domain, rest sourced from reference TRBV5-4 and TRBJ1-3, is ETGVTQSPTHLIKTRGQQVTLRCSSQSGHNTVSWYQQALGQGPQFIFQYYREEENGRGNFPPRFSGLQFPNYSSELNVNALELDDSALYLCASSFQGQGNTIYFGEGSWLTVV.

V is TRBV19 and J is TRBJ1-1; 7 nucleotides align to TRBD1. The CDR3 consists of 14 residues. V trimming: 7 bases; J trimming: 2 bases; junction bases outside the gene matches: 7. The germline gives CDR1 LNHDA, CDR2 SQIVND (reference sequence). CDR3 nucleotide sequence: TGTGCCAGTAATTTACAGGGGACTAACACTGAAGCTTTCTTT. Encoded protein: CASNLQGTNTEAFF.

V usage is TRBV7-9 and J usage is TRBJ2-3; D might be TRBD2 (5 bases). The CDR3 is made up of 15 amino acids. Germline loops: CDR1 SEHNR, CDR2 FQNEAQ (reference sequence). V lost 5 bases, J lost 2 bases, and 14 bases lay in between. The CDR3 region is CASSPVSASTDTQYF. Written as DNA, the CDR3 is TGTGCCAGCAGCCCCGTTAGCGCCTCCACAGATACGCAGTATTTT.

The chain combines TRBV10-3 with TRBJ1-1; maybe TRBD1 (5 bases). The V gene's germline CDR1 is ENHRY and CDR2 SYGVKD. Trimming left V 6 bases short and J 2 bases short, with 10 bases between. The CDR3 length is 13 residues. The CDR3 bases are TGTGCCATCAGCTTCAGGGAAAACACTGAAGCTTTCTTT. Residues: CAISFRENTEAFF.

The chain is built from TRBV6-6 and TRBJ2-1; maybe TRBD1 (6 bases). The CDR3 loop spans 15 amino acids. Germline assignment: CDR1 MNHNY and CDR2 SVGAGI (reference sequence). V shed 2 bases and J shed 9 bases, with 17 bases lying between them. This chain's CDR3 is CASSYALPGAGEQFF. In DNA, the CDR3 is TGTGCCAGCAGTTACGCGCTACCAGGGGCCGGTGAGCAGTTCTTC.

V usage is TRBV4-2 and J usage is TRBJ2-1, with 7 bases that match TRBD2. Germline lookup yields CDR1 LGHNA and CDR2 YNFKEQ. The CDR3 runs 15 residues. V lost 0 bases and J lost 3; bases outside the gene matches: 2. CDR3 sequence reads: CASSQEASGYNEQFF. CDR3 DNA sequence: TGTGCCAGCAGCCAAGAGGCTAGCGGCTACAATGAGCAGTTCTTC.

The rearrangement joins TRBV4-1 to TRBJ1-1; D remains ambiguous. The ends were cut back, 1 base at V and 2 bases at J, with 11 bases in the middle. The CDR3 runs to 15 residues. Germline-derived CDR1 and CDR2 are MGHRA and YSYEKL. CDR3 sequence reads: CASSQGWGENTEAFF. CDR3 DNA sequence: TGCGCCAGCAGCCAAGGGTGGGGAGAAAACACTGAAGCTTTCTTT.

The rearrangement joins TRBV5-1 to TRBJ1-4; 7 bases fit TRBD1. CDR3 length equals 14 residues. Germline V gene sequence: CDR1 SGHRS, CDR2 YFSETQ. The ends lost 3 bases at V and 8 bases at J; junction bases unmatched: 7. In DNA, the CDR3 is TGCGCCAGCAGCTCTACCGGGACAGACGAAAAACTGTTTTTT. As protein: CASSSTGTDEKLFF.

Only a few counts were recorded for this clone. The chain combines TRBV10-1 with TRBJ1-2; TRBD1 matches at 7 bases. CDR1 and CDR2 from the germline V gene are WNHNN and SYGVQD (reference sequence). CDR3 size: 14 residues. V lost 6 bases and J lost 6; bases outside the gene matches: 10. The CDR3 here is CASSRGDPGDGYTF. The CDR3 DNA is TGCGCCAGCAGCAGGGGGGATCCCGGAGATGGCTACACCTTC.

The chain has TRBV5-1 and TRBJ1-5, with D possibly matching TRBD1 (6 bases). V was trimmed by 0 bases and J by 3 bases, leaving 13 bases between them. CDR1 and CDR2 from the germline V gene are SGHRS and YFSETQ. CDR3 length: 16 amino acids. The CDR3 coding sequence is TGCGCCAGCAGCTTGGATGGGTCAGGGGTCAATCAGCCCCAGCATTTT. This codes for CASSLDGSGVNQPQHF.

The chain couples TRBV6-5 to TRBJ2-1, with 8 bases lining up with TRBD1. This CDR3 contains 15 residues. Germline V gene data show CDR1 as MNHEY and CDR2 as SVGAGI. V was pared by 4 bases and J by 2 bases, with 4 bases of the junction left unmatched. CDR3 bases: TGTGCCAGCAGTTTGGACAGGGTGGCCTACAATGAGCAGTTCTTC. Amino acids: CASSLDRVAYNEQFF.

On this clone: Other nucleotide sequences in the sample specify the same CDR3. The V call is TRBV9, the J call TRBJ1-2; perhaps TRBD1 as D (5 bases). The CDR3 contains 13 residues. Per germline, CDR1 SGDLS and CDR2 YYNGEE. V was cut by 2 bases and J by 3 bases, with 8 bases left in between. The CDR3, as DNA: TGTGCCAGCAGCGTTGGACAAGACTATGGCTACACCTTC. The encoded protein is CASSVGQDYGYTF. The variable domain in full, with the rest retrieved from reference TRBV9 and TRBJ1-2, is DSGVTQTPKHLITATGQRVTLRCSPRSGDLSVYWYQQSLDQGLQFLIQYYNGEERAKGNILERFSAQQFPDLHSELNLSSLELGDSALYFCASSVGQDYGYTFGSGTRLTVV.

This clone showed up just once. V and J are TRBV9 and TRBJ1-2; D perhaps matches TRBD1 (6 bases). Between the trimmed V and J ends, which lost 5 bases and 3 bases, there was a span of 17 bases. CDR3 size: 15 residues. The germline CDR1 and CDR2 sequences are SGDLS and YYNGEE. The CDR3 sequence: CASSTNTQGYYGYTF. The CDR3 DNA is TGTGCCAGCAGTACCAATACACAGGGCTACTATGGCTACACCTTC.

This sequence joins TRBV12-5 and TRBJ2-3; 11 bases are a match to TRBD2. The CDR3 is 15 amino acids. Trimming took 7 bases from V and 3 from J; bases not matched to a gene: 6. Germline V CDR1 and CDR2: LGHNT, FRNRAP. Written as DNA, the CDR3 is TGTGCTAGTGCCCCAACTAGCGGGAGAACAGATACGCAGTATTTT. Its translation is CASAPTSGRTDTQYF.

This chain uses TRBV27 with TRBJ1-1, with 8 bases lining up with TRBD1. The CDR3 runs 13 residues. J was trimmed by 9 bases and V by 3 bases; bases with no gene match: 6. CDR1 and CDR2 (germline): MNHEY, SMNVEV (reference sequence). CDR3 protein: CASSFPDRGKAFF. As DNA, the CDR3 is TGTGCCAGCAGTTTCCCCGACAGGGGTAAAGCTTTCTTT.

The V call is TRBV3-1 (or the pseudogene TRBV3-2), the J call TRBJ2-1; TRBD2 matches at 7 bases. The germline V gene encodes CDR1 LGHDT and CDR2 YNNKEL (reference sequence). After removal of 3 bases from V and 4 bases from J, the junction contained 3 bases not matched to a gene. The CDR3 spans 14 residues. The CDR3 DNA reads as TGTGCCAGCAGCCAGTCTAGCGGATACAATGAGCAGTTCTTC. Protein product: CASSQSSGYNEQFF.

This clone was seen just once. The CDR3 DNA sequence: TGTGCCATCTCGGGACTAGCGGGAGACGAGCAGTACTTC. It encodes CAISGLAGDEQYF. The rearrangement links TRBV6-5 to TRBJ2-7; 14 bases line up with TRBD2. The V gene end was trimmed by 10 bases and the J gene end by 5 bases; junction bases not matched to a gene: 4. Germline loops: CDR1 MNHEY, CDR2 SVGAGI. The CDR3 extends over 13 amino acids.

The V call is TRBV27, the J call TRBJ1-2; TRBD1 aligns across 7 bases. This CDR3 has 14 residues. Germline V CDR1 and CDR2: MNHEY, SMNVEV (reference sequence). Germline trimming cut 6 bases from V and 0 bases from J; bases unmatched to any gene: 4. The CDR3 DNA follows: TGTGCCAGCAGGGGGGGACAGACTAACTATGGCTACACCTTC. It is translated as CASRGGQTNYGYTF.

This chain connects TRBV11-2 to TRBJ2-7; 10 bases match TRBD1. CDR1 and CDR2 from the germline V gene are SGHAT and FQNNGV. Trimming cost V 3 bases and J 5 bases; bases outside gene matches: 16. CDR3 length equals 18 residues. This CDR3 reads CASSFYGGTGALDHEQYF. Here the CDR3 DNA reads TGTGCCAGCAGCTTCTACGGGGGGACAGGGGCCTTGGACCACGAGCAGTACTTC.